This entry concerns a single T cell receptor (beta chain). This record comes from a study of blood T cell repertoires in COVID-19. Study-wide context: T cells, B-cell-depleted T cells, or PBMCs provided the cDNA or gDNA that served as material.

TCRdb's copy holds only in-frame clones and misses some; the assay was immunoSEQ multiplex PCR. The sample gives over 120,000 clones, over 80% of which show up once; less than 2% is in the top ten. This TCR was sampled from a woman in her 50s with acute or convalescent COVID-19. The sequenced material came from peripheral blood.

CDR3 in DNA: TGCGCCAGCAGCCAAGGACAGGGGAGGGCGGGGGGGCGTAATGAGCAGTTCTTC. Protein: CASSQGQGRAGGRNEQFF. The chain carries TRBV4-1 and TRBJ2-1; D might be TRBD2 (9 bases). V shed 1 base and J shed 7 bases, with 23 bases lying between them. The CDR3 has 18 residues. Germline V gene sequence: CDR1 MGHRA, CDR2 YSYEKL.